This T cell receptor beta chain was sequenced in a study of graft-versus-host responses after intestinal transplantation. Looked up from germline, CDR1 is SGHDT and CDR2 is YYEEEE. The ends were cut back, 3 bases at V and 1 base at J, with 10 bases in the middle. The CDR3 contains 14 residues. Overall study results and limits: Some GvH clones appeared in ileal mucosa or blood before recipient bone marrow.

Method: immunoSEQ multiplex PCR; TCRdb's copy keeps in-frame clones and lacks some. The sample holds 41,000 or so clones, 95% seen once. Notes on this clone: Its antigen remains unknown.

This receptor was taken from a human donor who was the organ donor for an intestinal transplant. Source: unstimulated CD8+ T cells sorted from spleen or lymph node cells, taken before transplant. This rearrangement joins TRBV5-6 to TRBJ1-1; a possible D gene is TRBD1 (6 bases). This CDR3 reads CASSSDSGNTEAFF. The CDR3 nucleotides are TGTGCCAGCAGCTCGGACAGTGGGAACACTGAAGCTTTCTTT. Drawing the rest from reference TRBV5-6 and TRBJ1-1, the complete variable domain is DAGVTQSPTHLIKTRGQQVTLRCSPKSGHDTVSWYQQALGQGPQFIFQYYEEEERQRGNFPDRFSGHQFPNYSSELNVNALLLGDSALYLCASSSDSGNTEAFFGQGTRLTVV.